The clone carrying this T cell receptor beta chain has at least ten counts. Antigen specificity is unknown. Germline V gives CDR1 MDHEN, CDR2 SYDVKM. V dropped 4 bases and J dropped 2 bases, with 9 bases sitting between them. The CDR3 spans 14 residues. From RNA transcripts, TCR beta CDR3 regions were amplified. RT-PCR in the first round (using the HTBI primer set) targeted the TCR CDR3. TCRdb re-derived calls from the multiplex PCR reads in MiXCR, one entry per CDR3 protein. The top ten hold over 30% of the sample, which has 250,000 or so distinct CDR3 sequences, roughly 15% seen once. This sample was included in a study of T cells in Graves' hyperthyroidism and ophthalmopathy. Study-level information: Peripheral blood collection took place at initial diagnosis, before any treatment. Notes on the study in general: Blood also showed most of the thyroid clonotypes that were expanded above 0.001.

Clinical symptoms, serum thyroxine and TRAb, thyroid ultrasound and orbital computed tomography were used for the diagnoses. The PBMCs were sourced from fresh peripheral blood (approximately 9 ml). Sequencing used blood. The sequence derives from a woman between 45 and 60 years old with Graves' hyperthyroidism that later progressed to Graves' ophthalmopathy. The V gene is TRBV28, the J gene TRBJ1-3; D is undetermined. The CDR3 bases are TGTGCCAGCAGTTGGCGGATGACTGGAAACACCATATATTTT. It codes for CASSWRMTGNTIYF.